This is a list of T cell receptor beta chains from one sample in a study of CD8 T cells in ankylosing spondylitis. Each CDR3 protein gets one entry after TCRdb re-called the 5' RACE reads with MiXCR. The sample includes under 850,000 distinct CDR3 sequences, around 17% seen only once; the top ten take about 19%. Source material: blood, either unsorted or a sorted T cell fraction (not recorded which). The receptors originated from a male donor with ankylosing spondylitis. Both conserved end residues are part of each CDR3. The D gene is left open where the match is weak. Clone size is shown for a subset of rows, as once, few, many or a class of expanded clone.

TRBJ2-1,few,-,TRBV27,CASSPARTVHSYNEQFF,TGTGCCAGCAGTCCAGCCCGGACAGTCCACTCCTACAATGAGCAGTTCTTC
TRBJ2-1,once,-,TRBV28,CASSLYRYNEQFF,TGTGCCAGCAGTTTATACCGCTACAATGAGCAGTTCTTC
TRBJ2-1,-,-,TRBV9,CASSPLSYNEQFF,TGTGCCAGCAGCCCCCTGTCCTACAATGAGCAGTTCTTC
TRBJ2-1,few,TRBD2,TRBV6-1,CASRPSGGPYNEQFF,TGTGCCAGCAGACCATCGGGGGGGCCTTACAATGAGCAGTTCTTC
TRBJ1-5,-,TRBD1,TRBV11-2,CASSSGQGVGQPQHF,TGTGCCAGCAGCTCCGGACAGGGGGTTGGGCAGCCCCAGCATTTT
TRBJ1-1,-,TRBD1,TRBV5-1,CASSVTGPGNTEAFF,TGCGCCAGCAGCGTGACAGGGCCGGGGAACACTGAAGCTTTCTTT
TRBJ2-3,few,TRBD2,TRBV20-1,CSARPGGTSQDTQYF,TGCAGTGCTCGCCCTGGGGGGACTAGCCAAGATACGCAGTATTTT
TRBJ1-1,few,TRBD1,TRBV12-3/TRBV12-4,CASTPSTGGWYTEAFF,TGTGCCAGCACCCCATCGACAGGGGGTTGGTACACTGAAGCTTTCTTT
TRBJ2-2,many,-,TRBV27,CASSRQGTGELFF,TGTGCCAGCAGTCGCCAGGGGACCGGGGAGCTGTTTTTT
TRBJ1-4,many,-,TRBV12-3/TRBV12-4,CASSLALADGREKLFF,TGTGCCAGCAGTTTAGCGCTGGCGGACGGTAGGGAAAAACTGTTTTTT
TRBJ2-5,few,TRBD2,TRBV10-3,CAISPRENQETQYF,TGTGCCATCAGTCCGCGGGAGAATCAAGAGACCCAGTACTTC
TRBJ2-1,few,-,TRBV20-1,CSARDLATSSYNEQFF,TGCAGTGCTAGAGATCTAGCGACCAGCTCCTACAATGAGCAGTTCTTC
TRBJ2-7,-,-,TRBV5-1,CASSPVGGRVTYEQYF,TGCGCCAGCAGCCCGGTGGGGGGCAGGGTTACGTACGAGCAGTACTTC
TRBJ1-5,-,-,TRBV28,CASSGREGNNQPQHF,TGTGCCAGCAGTGGTCGGGAGGGGAATAATCAGCCCCAGCATTTT
TRBJ2-2,-,-,TRBV18,CASSPWDGTGELFF,TGTGCCAGCTCACCGTGGGACGGAACCGGGGAGCTGTTTTTT
TRBJ2-7,few,TRBD1,TRBV6-1,CASRTGTVSYEQYF,TGTGCCAGCAGGACCGGGACAGTCTCCTACGAGCAGTACTTC
TRBJ2-3,-,-,TRBV14,CASSQDPRRADTQYF,TGTGCCAGCAGCCAGGACCCCCGGCGGGCAGATACGCAGTATTTT
TRBJ2-7,-,-,TRBV5-1,CASSLGEEQYF,TGCGCCAGCAGCTTGGGAGAAGAGCAGTACTTC
TRBJ2-1,-,TRBD2,TRBV24-1,CATSDTSGGDFSTSSYNEQFF,TGTGCCACCAGTGACACAAGCGGGGGGGACTTTAGTACGAGCTCCTACAATGAGCAGTTCTTC
TRBJ2-1,-,TRBD2,TRBV29-1,CSVRGEYNEQFF,TGCAGCGTACGGGGGGAATACAATGAGCAGTTCTTC
TRBJ2-7,few,-,TRBV20-1,CSGTRDEGPYEQYF,TGCAGTGGGACGCGAGACGAGGGTCCCTACGAGCAGTACTTC
TRBJ2-7,-,-,TRBV4-1,CASSQEMSRFLVF,TGCGCCAGCAGCCAAGAAATGTCTCGGTTTTTGGTCTTC
TRBJ1-1,few,-,TRBV11-2,CASSLDGGSQAFF,TGTGCCAGCAGCTTAGATGGGGGAAGCCAAGCTTTCTTT
TRBJ2-3,few,-,TRBV20-1,CSARDRAGNTDTQYF,TGCAGTGCTAGAGATAGGGCAGGGAACACAGATACGCAGTATTTT
TRBJ2-2,-,-,TRBV19,CASSKTVSYGELFF,TGTGCCAGTAGTAAGACAGTCTCTTACGGGGAGCTGTTTTTT
TRBJ2-5,many,TRBD2,TRBV29-1,CSVGLLAGQETQYF,TGCAGCGTTGGATTGCTAGCGGGTCAAGAGACCCAGTACTTC
TRBJ2-2,-,-,TRBV20-1,CSAREGHRSQNTGELFF,TGCAGTGCTAGAGAGGGTCACAGGTCTCAGAACACCGGGGAGCTGTTTTTT
TRBJ2-1,-,TRBD2,TRBV20-1,CSANSLAVNSYNEQFF,TGCAGTGCTAATTCTCTAGCGGTAAACTCCTACAATGAGCAGTTCTTC
TRBJ2-1,few,-,TRBV4-3,CASSQRGDPYNEQFF,TGCGCCAGCAGCCAGCGAGGCGACCCGTACAATGAGCAGTTCTTC
TRBJ2-3,few,-,TRBV4-3,CASSRTPENTDTQYF,TGCGCCAGCAGCCGAACGCCAGAAAACACAGATACGCAGTATTTT
TRBJ1-1,-,-,TRBV5-1,CASSKGLNTEAFF,TGCGCCAGCAGCAAGGGGCTGAACACTGAAGCTTTCTTT
TRBJ2-7,-,TRBD2,TRBV2,CASSTGTSSYEQYF,TGTGCCAGCAGTACCGGGACTAGTTCCTACGAGCAGTACTTC
TRBJ2-7,-,-,TRBV4-3,CASSQTPDYEQYF,TGCGCCAGCAGCCAGACCCCGGACTACGAGCAGTACTTC
TRBJ1-2,-,-,TRBV7-9,CASSLEARVYGYTF,TGTGCCAGCAGCTTAGAAGCCAGGGTCTATGGCTACACCTTC
TRBJ1-2,-,-,TRBV3-1,CASSQSLKPTGGPSGYTF,TGTGCCAGCAGCCAGTCACTGAAACCAACCGGGGGACCTTCGGGCTACACCTTC
TRBJ1-5,-,-,TRBV30,CAWRGQSNQPQHF,TGTGCCTGGAGAGGACAGAGCAATCAGCCCCAGCATTTT
TRBJ2-1,few,-,TRBV6-5,CASSYWRETDEQFF,TGTGCCAGCAGTTACTGGAGGGAAACCGATGAGCAGTTCTTC
TRBJ2-2,-,-,TRBV20-1,CSVSGTRGGGELFF,TGCAGTGTATCGGGGACCCGGGGTGGCGGGGAGCTGTTTTTT
TRBJ2-1,few,TRBD1,TRBV7-2,CASSLDRAVNEQFF,TGTGCCAGCAGCCTGGACAGGGCAGTCAATGAGCAGTTCTTC
TRBJ2-1,-,-,TRBV6-1,CASRRRDTTYNEQFF,TGTGCCAGCAGGCGTCGGGACACCACCTACAATGAGCAGTTCTTC
TRBJ1-2,-,-,TRBV2,CASSEAPQGYISYTF,TGTGCCAGCAGTGAAGCGCCCCAGGGTTACATCAGCTACACCTTC
TRBJ2-4,-,-,TRBV28,CASSSAGFPLAKNIQYF,TGTGCCAGCAGTTCGGCGGGATTTCCCCTGGCCAAAAACATTCAGTACTTC
TRBJ2-7,-,TRBD2,TRBV5-6,CASSLAYGLAAYEQYF,TGTGCCAGCAGCTTGGCTTACGGGCTAGCGGCCTACGAGCAGTACTTC
TRBJ1-1,-,-,TRBV12-3/TRBV12-4,CASMGDETEAFF,TGTGCCAGCATGGGGGATGAAACTGAAGCTTTCTTT
TRBJ2-7,few,TRBD2,TRBV12-3/TRBV12-4,CASSFAPQAGAPYEQYF,TGTGCCAGCAGTTTCGCACCCCAAGCGGGAGCCCCCTACGAGCAGTACTTC
TRBJ2-7,-,TRBD2,TRBV7-2,CASSLSPTGLAESGQYF,TGTGCCAGCAGCTTAAGCCCTACAGGACTAGCGGAGTCCGGGCAGTACTTC
TRBJ1-1,-,-,TRBV7-6,CASSSSRGSAEAFF,TGTGCCAGCAGCTCCTCACGGGGATCGGCTGAAGCTTTCTTT
TRBJ2-2,-,TRBD2,TRBV5-1,CASRLGTSGSLGTGELFF,TGCGCCAGCAGACTGGGGACTAGCGGGAGTTTAGGAACCGGGGAGCTGTTTTTT
TRBJ2-3,few,TRBD2,TRBV7-3,CASSSSGGAPRSTDTQYF,TGTGCCAGCAGCTCTAGCGGGGGGGCCCCTCGTAGCACAGATACGCAGTATTTT
TRBJ1-2,few,TRBD1,TRBV5-1,CASRAGTGRAYGYTF,TGCGCCAGCAGGGCCGGGACAGGACGGGCCTATGGCTACACCTTC
TRBJ2-3,-,-,TRBV5-1,CASSLTGFTDTQYF,TGCGCCAGCAGCTTGACAGGGTTCACAGATACGCAGTATTTT
TRBJ2-1,few,TRBD2,TRBV20-1,CSAQSGGNEQFF,TGCAGTGCCCAGAGCGGGGGTAATGAGCAGTTCTTC
TRBJ2-7,-,-,TRBV7-2,CASSLALATYEQYF,TGTGCCAGCAGCTTAGCGCTAGCTACCTACGAGCAGTACTTC
TRBJ1-4,-,TRBD1,TRBV9,CASSPRTGIMKRVFF,TGTGCCAGCAGCCCCAGGACAGGGATCATGAAAAGGGTGTTTTTT
TRBJ2-1,few,TRBD2,TRBV12-3/TRBV12-4,CASRSTGTRAVNEQFF,TGTGCCAGCAGGTCCACCGGGACTAGGGCGGTTAATGAGCAGTTCTTC
TRBJ2-5,few,TRBD2,TRBV11-2,CASSSGGGLAGQETQYF,TGTGCCAGCAGCTCGGGTGGGGGACTAGCGGGACAAGAGACCCAGTACTTC
TRBJ2-3,-,-,TRBV29-1,CSTTRGGRDTDTQYF,TGCAGCACCACGCGTGGCGGCAGGGACACAGATACGCAGTATTTT
TRBJ2-1,-,-,TRBV5-1,CASSLDKLREQFF,TGCGCCAGCAGCTTAGATAAGCTAAGGGAGCAGTTCTTC